The T cell receptor beta chain described here comes from a study of metastatic and nonmetastatic thyroid tumors. The wider study: Malignant and benign thyroid patients had repertoires compared in peripheral blood and tumor or nodule tissue.

The V and J ends lost 4 bases and 16 bases respectively, with 16 bases between them. The CDR3 contains 12 residues. Germline CDR1 is MNHNS and CDR2 is SASEGT. Study conclusions and caveats: The reported finding was significantly higher TCR beta diversity in malignant thyroid tumors relative to benign nodules, in blood and tumor.

TCRdb re-called clones via MiXCR from the PCR reads. The profile shows 30,000 to 35,000 clones, under 30% of them singletons. Thyroid surgery had not been preceded by any treatment in any patient. This clone was observed a few times. As yet, its antigen is unknown. This sequence was found in a female donor with papillary thyroid cancer or a benign thyroid nodule (not recorded which). Some clones in this sample may be carry-over from other donors' samples. The chain recombines TRBV6-1 with TRBJ1-4; D perhaps matches TRBD1 (6 bases). The sample consisted of blood. CDR3 bases: TGTGCCAGCAGTGGCGGATGGGGAGGGGGGTTTTTT. It codes for CASSGGWGGGFF.